What follows are 11 T cell receptor beta chains derived from one specimen sequenced in a study of blood T cell repertoires in COVID-19. The method was immunoSEQ multiplex PCR; TCRdb's version includes in-frame clones alone and lacks a portion of them. Counted here are roughly 60,000 clones, 70% to 85% occurring once; the ten biggest clones make up roughly 6%. Sequenced sample: peripheral blood. The receptor source for this set is a woman aged 60-70 years with acute or convalescent COVID-19.

The count of this clone is one. Distinct nucleotide sequences in the sample also encode this CDR3. This rearrangement joins TRBV19 to TRBJ2-2; 10 bases agree with TRBD1. This CDR3 is 15 amino acids long. Trimming removed 8 bases from V and 1 base from J; junction bases left unmatched: 4. From germline, CDR1 is LNHDA and CDR2 SQIVND (reference sequence). The CDR3 loop is CASSRDRGNTGELFF. The DNA for the CDR3 is TGTGCCAGTTCCCGGGACAGGGGGAACACCGGGGAGCTGTTTTTT.

This clone was counted between two and nine times. The chain is built from TRBV2 and TRBJ2-7; 7 positions agree with TRBD1. Germline CDR1 is SNHLY and CDR2 is FYNNEI. The CDR3 length is 14 residues. V shed 5 bases, J shed 8 bases, and the junction held 12 bases outside the gene matches. For the CDR3, the DNA is TGTGCCAGCAGTCCGGGACAGTCTACTTTCAAGCAGTACTTC. Its translation: CASSPGQSTFKQYF.

The sample holds a few counts of this clone. V is TRBV5-4 and J is TRBJ1-1; D is possibly TRBD1 (6 bases). Trimming shortened V by 1 base and J by 4 bases, and 17 bases separated the two germline ends. The CDR3 extends over 16 amino acids. Germline CDR1 and CDR2: SGHNT and YYREEE (reference sequence). The CDR3 DNA follows: TGTGCCAGCAGCTTGAGAACAGGGTGGGTGGGCACTGAAGCTTTCTTT. Amino acid sequence: CASSLRTGWVGTEAFF.

This chain joins TRBV9 and TRBJ1-2; D is possibly TRBD1 (5 bases). CDR1 is SGDLS, CDR2 YYNGEE, per germline. V was pared by 0 bases and J by 5 bases, with 17 bases between. The CDR3 consists of 16 residues. The CDR3 DNA sequence: TGTGCCAGCAGCGTAGACCCGACCGGGGGTGGATATGGCTACACCTTC. It codes for CASSVDPTGGGYGYTF.

Remarks on this clone: One junction end does not reproduce the germline sequence, and a read error may be involved. The chain has TRBV25-1 and TRBJ1-3, with 7 bases fitting TRBD1. CDR3 size: 15 residues. Per germline, CDR1 MGHDK and CDR2 SYGVNS. The DNA of the CDR3 is TGTGCCAGCGGTGACAGGGCCTTCTCTGGAAACACCATATATTTT. Translating gives CASGDRAFSGNTIYF. Together with reference TRBV25-1 and TRBJ1-3, the CDR3 gives the full variable domain: EADIYQTPRYLVIGTGKKITLECSQTMGHDKMYWYQQDPGMELHLIHYSYGVNSTEKGDLSSESTVSRIRTEHFPLTLESARPSHTSQYLCASGDRAFSGNTIYFGEGSWLTVV.

The chain links TRBV7-3 to TRBJ2-3, with 7 bases aligning to TRBD2. The CDR3 covers 16 residues. The junction had 10 bases not matched to a gene; V was cut back by 5 bases and J by 2 bases. Germline-derived CDR1 and CDR2 are SGHTA and FQGTGA. This CDR3 reads CASSPRGGALTDTQYF. The CDR3 DNA reads TGTGCCAGCAGCCCCCGGGGAGGGGCCCTCACAGATACGCAGTATTTT.

This clone was found once. This chain links TRBV7-9 with TRBJ1-3; D gene ambiguous. Germline-derived CDR1 and CDR2 are SEHNR and FQNEAQ (reference sequence). V was shortened by 5 bases and J by 0 bases, with 11 bases between the two germline ends. This CDR3 spans 15 amino acids. This CDR3 reads CASSLSRVSGNTIYF. CDR3 nucleotide sequence: TGTGCCAGCAGCCTGTCACGAGTCTCTGGAAACACCATATATTTT.

This sequence joins TRBV7-3 and TRBJ1-6, with D tentatively TRBD1 (5 bases). Germline V CDR1 and CDR2: SGHTA, FQGTGA. Trimming shortened V by 4 bases and J by 4 bases, and 8 bases separated the two germline ends. The CDR3 is 14 residues long. CDR3 DNA sequence: TGTGCCAGCAGCTCCGGACATTATAATTCACCCCTCCACTTT. Translated: CASSSGHYNSPLHF.

V is TRBV30 and J is TRBJ1-2; 7 nucleotides match TRBD1. The CDR3 length is 13 residues. Germline-derived CDR1 and CDR2 are GTSNPN and SVGIG (reference sequence). The V segment lost 3 bases and the J segment 3 bases; nucleotides outside the gene matches: 4. The CDR3 here is CAWSTTGDYGYTF. The DNA for the CDR3 is TGTGCCTGGAGCACCACAGGGGACTATGGCTACACCTTC.

This clone was seen a few times. The J gene is TRBJ1-4, the V gene TRBV11-3, with TRBD1 identical over 10 bases. The CDR3 spans 16 residues. Germline assignment: CDR1 SGHNT and CDR2 YENEEA. With V trimmed by 3 bases and J by 8 bases, 9 bases remained unmatched. This chain's CDR3 is CASSFSDRGRREKLFF. The CDR3 region has the DNA TGTGCCAGCAGCTTTTCCGACAGGGGGCGCAGGGAAAAACTGTTTTTT.

The V gene is TRBV3-1 (or the pseudogene TRBV3-2), the J gene TRBJ2-3; 7 bases are shared with TRBD1. Germline CDR1 is LGHDT and CDR2 is YNNKEL (reference sequence). The CDR3 has 15 amino acids. With V trimmed by 3 bases and J by 4 bases, 7 bases remained unmatched. The CDR3 DNA sequence: TGTGCCAGCAGCCACCGACAGGGCGGCCCAGATACGCAGTATTTT. Translated: CASSHRQGGPDTQYF.